The 18 T cell receptor beta chains listed next were all sequenced from one sample in a study of shared clonotypes between healthy human individuals. Method: immunoSEQ multiplex PCR; TCRdb's copy keeps in-frame clones and lacks some. The table has some 790,000 clones, 55% to 80% seen once. The sequenced material came from memory CD4+ T cells sorted from blood. Subset indicated: CD45RA-negative fraction. Receptors originate from a young woman in good health.

This CDR3 is CASSEDSYNSYEQYF. DNA for the CDR3: TGTGCCAGCAGCGAAGACAGTTACAACTCCTACGAGCAGTACTTC. The chain uses TRBV7-9 and TRBJ2-7, with D possibly being TRBD1 (5 bases). Deletions cut 5 bases from V and 0 bases from J, with 14 bases between. Germline V CDR1 and CDR2: SEHNR, FQNEAQ (reference sequence). This CDR3 contains 15 residues.

The rearrangement joins TRBV5-1 to TRBJ2-1; TRBD1 is a possible D gene (6 bases). Germline values: CDR1 SGHRS, CDR2 YFSETQ. The CDR3 has 17 residues. V was pared by 0 bases and J by 4 bases, with 17 bases between. The CDR3 region has the DNA TGCGCCAGCAGCTTGGCCGAAGGGGTGGGGGCTTACAATGAGCAGTTCTTC. Residues: CASSLAEGVGAYNEQFF.

This clone was seen a few times. This chain connects TRBV4-1 to TRBJ2-1; no firm D call. The CDR3 is 15 residues long. V was clipped by 5 bases and J by 0 bases, with 11 bases between them. Germline CDR1 MGHRA, CDR2 YSYEKL. The CDR3 nucleotides are TGCGCCAGCAGCGAGATTCGGAGCTCCTACAATGAGCAGTTCTTC. It translates to CASSEIRSSYNEQFF.

J is TRBJ1-1 and V is TRBV6-1; 10 bases agree with TRBD1. CDR1 is MNHNS, CDR2 SASEGT, per germline. This CDR3 is 16 amino acids long. V lost 2 bases and J lost 0; bases outside the gene matches: 3. In nucleotides, the CDR3 is TGTGCCAGCAGTGAACCGGGACAGGGGATGAACACTGAAGCTTTCTTT. Translation gives CASSEPGQGMNTEAFF.

V and J are TRBV6-6 and TRBJ2-3; D might be TRBD2 (6 bases). V was cut by 7 bases and J by 3 bases, with 14 bases left in between. The germline V gene encodes CDR1 MNHNY and CDR2 SVGAGI (reference sequence). The CDR3 sequence is 14 residues long. The CDR3 region is CASKRPGETDTQYF. CDR3 nucleotide sequence: TGTGCCAGCAAACGACCGGGGGAGACAGATACGCAGTATTTT.

This clone was seen a single time. The genes are TRBV7-9 and TRBJ2-5; possibly TRBD2 for D (6 bases). The germline V and J ends were trimmed by 4 bases and 6 bases, with 24 bases remaining between them. This CDR3 has 17 amino acids. Germline loops: CDR1 SEHNR, CDR2 FQNEAQ (reference sequence). The CDR3 sequence is CASSSRSRGFIEKTQYF. CDR3 in DNA: TGTGCCAGCAGCTCTAGGTCGCGGGGTTTTATCGAGAAGACCCAGTACTTC.

This clone occurred a few times. The chain joins TRBV6-5 to TRBJ2-1; 7 positions match TRBD2. In germline, CDR1 is MNHEY, CDR2 SVGAGI. The CDR3 totals 15 residues. Losses at the gene ends were 5 bases for V and 0 bases for J; bases not matched to a gene: 4. CDR3 amino acids: CASSLLADSYNEQFF. CDR3 nucleotides: TGTGCCAGCAGTCTTCTAGCGGACTCCTACAATGAGCAGTTCTTC.

The chain combines TRBV15 with TRBJ2-3, with 11 bases that match TRBD2. Trimming removed 2 bases from V and 1 base from J; junction bases left unmatched: 5. Germline lookup yields CDR1 LNHNV and CDR2 YYDKDF (reference sequence). CDR3 length equals 17 residues. In DNA form, the CDR3 reads TGTGCCACCAGCAGATTCACGACTAGCGGGGGCACAGATACGCAGTATTTT. Translated: CATSRFTTSGGTDTQYF.

This sequence joins TRBV28 and TRBJ2-7, with D possibly being TRBD2 (6 bases). This CDR3 region has 16 residues. Trimming took off 6 bases at V and 0 bases at J, with 18 bases between the two ends. CDR1 is MDHEN and CDR2 is SYDVKM in the germline V gene. The CDR3 region has the DNA TGTGCCAGCAGCCCACTGGAGGGCCTTAGCTCCTACGAGCAGTACTTC. This codes for CASSPLEGLSSYEQYF. The variable domain in full, completed from reference TRBV28 and TRBJ2-7, reads DVKVTQSSRYLVKRTGEKVFLECVQDMDHENMFWYRQDPGLGLRLIYFSYDVKMKEKGDIPEGYSVSREKKERFSLILESASTNQTSMYLCASSPLEGLSSYEQYFGPGTRLTVT.

This chain joins TRBV18 and TRBJ1-1; a weak D match, TRBD1 (5 bases). The V and J ends lost 4 bases and 5 bases respectively, with 14 bases between them. The CDR3 extends over 14 amino acids. Looked up from germline, CDR1 is KGHSH and CDR2 is LQKENI. This chain's CDR3 is CASSLQEVWTEAFF. The CDR3 coding sequence is TGTGCCAGCTCACTACAGGAGGTTTGGACTGAAGCTTTCTTT.

This rearrangement joins TRBV18 to TRBJ2-7, with 7 nucleotides matching TRBD2. Looked up from germline, CDR1 is KGHSH and CDR2 is LQKENI. V shed 6 bases, J shed 7 bases, and the junction held 3 bases outside the gene matches. CDR3 length equals 11 residues. The CDR3 region is CASSVGGEQYF. The CDR3 nucleotides are TGTGCCAGCTCCGTCGGGGGGGAGCAGTACTTC.

This clone was counted many times. The chain links TRBV7-2 to TRBJ2-7, with D perhaps matching TRBD1 (5 bases). Per germline, CDR1 SGHTA and CDR2 FQGNSA. There are 15 residues in the CDR3. Trimming removed 3 bases at V and 0 bases at J, with 12 bases between. CDR3 loop: CASSFGAVGSYEQYF. The DNA for the CDR3 is TGTGCCAGCAGCTTTGGGGCGGTGGGCTCCTACGAGCAGTACTTC. The full variable domain, with the rest looked up from reference TRBV7-2 and TRBJ2-7, is GAGVSQSPSNKVTEKGKDVELRCDPISGHTALYWYRQSLGQGLEFLIYFQGNSAPDKSGLPSDRFSAERTGGSVSTLTIQRTQQEDSAVYLCASSFGAVGSYEQYFGPGTRLTVT.

The chain employs TRBV7-2 and TRBJ1-1; D gene uncertain. The V and J ends lost 5 bases and 5 bases respectively, with 12 bases between them. The CDR3 extends over 13 amino acids. CDR1 and CDR2 (germline): SGHTA, FQGNSA. CDR3 residues: CASSRRQRTEAFF. The DNA for the CDR3 is TGTGCCAGCAGCCGAAGGCAGAGGACTGAAGCTTTCTTT.

The gene calls are TRBV2 and TRBJ2-1; 8 positions agree with TRBD2. V dropped 1 base and J dropped 2; count of bases not matched to a gene: 4. Germline V lookup: CDR1 SNHLY, CDR2 FYNNEI. The CDR3 length is 16 residues. In nucleotides, the CDR3 is TGTGCCAGCAGTGAAGGGTCGGGAGGGGCCTACAATGAGCAGTTCTTC. Residues: CASSEGSGGAYNEQFF. Supplemented by reference TRBV2 and TRBJ2-1, the full variable domain reads EPEVTQTPSHQVTQMGQEVILRCVPISNHLYFYWYRQILGQKVEFLVSFYNNEISEKSEIFDDQFSVERPDGSNFTLKIRSTKLEDSAMYFCASSEGSGGAYNEQFFGPGTRLTVL.

This clone was counted a few times. The chain has TRBV19 and TRBJ1-5; a possible D gene is TRBD1 (5 bases). The CDR3 has 17 residues. CDR1 and CDR2 from the germline V gene are LNHDA and SQIVND (reference sequence). The ends were cut back, 3 bases at V and 0 bases at J, with 15 bases in the middle. CDR3 region: CASSILSQGYSNQPQHF. Written as DNA, the CDR3 is TGTGCCAGTAGTATCCTCTCTCAGGGATATAGCAATCAGCCCCAGCATTTT.

The rearrangement uses TRBV6-6 and TRBJ2-2; 9 nucleotides agree with TRBD2. Germline loops: CDR1 MNHNY, CDR2 SVGAGI (reference sequence). This CDR3 contains 15 residues. The J segment lost 4 bases and the V segment lost 5 bases, leaving 5 bases of the junction unmatched. CDR3 loop: CASSLTSGITGELFF. CDR3 nucleotide sequence: TGTGCCAGCAGTCTGACTAGCGGAATCACCGGGGAGCTGTTTTTT.

This chain connects TRBV5-8 to TRBJ2-2, with a possible D match to TRBD2 (6 bases). V was shortened by 0 bases and J by 3 bases, with 12 bases between the two germline ends. The CDR3 has 16 residues. Germline CDR1 SGHTS, CDR2 YDEGEE. The CDR3 DNA follows: TGTGCCAGCAGCTTGGTGTCCGGGAGCGACACCGGGGAGCTGTTTTTT. It codes for CASSLVSGSDTGELFF.

Notes on this clone: A much larger clone sits a single nucleotide away, making a read error possible. The rearrangement links TRBV25-1 to TRBJ1-1, with 10 bases identical to TRBD1. Germline CDR1 MGHDK, CDR2 SYGVNS. CDR3 length: 14 amino acids. V trimming: 10 bases; J trimming: 3 bases; junction bases outside the gene matches: 8. The CDR3 spells CANSRDRGYTEAFF. The CDR3 nucleotides read TGTGCCAACAGCCGGGACAGGGGTTACACTGAAGCTTTCTTT.